This T cell receptor beta chain was captured in a study of coeliac disease. Study as a whole: Disease groups: newly diagnosed active, refractory type I, gluten-free-diet controlled. Study-wide results and caveats: Few TRB amino acid sequences were shared between samples; most were unique. The authors considered this approach unsuitable for unbiased detection of gliadin-specific T cells. Lower clonality than controls marked TRB and TRG repertoires from active celiac intraepithelial and lamina propria samples.

Repertoires were generated with immunoSEQ multiplex PCR, while TCRdb's copy carries only in-frame clones and drops some. The sample lists 4,200 or so clones; approximately 63% were seen once. This clone was observed a few times. What it recognizes is unknown. Cells were frozen in aliquots of 500,000, and one aliquot per fraction was sequenced. With 4 bases removed from V and 5 bases from J, the gap between germline ends came to 12 bases. Germline CDR1 reads SGDLS; CDR2 reads YYNGEE. The CDR3 sequence is 13 residues long. V and J are TRBV9 and TRBJ2-5; D not certain. The origin of this receptor is a man aged 65 to 79 with active celiac disease. Sequencing was carried out using intraepithelial lymphocytes from the gut. The DNA for the CDR3 is TGTGCCAGCAGCCCCCGTCCCGAGGAGACCCAGTACTTC. This gives the protein CASSPRPEETQYF.